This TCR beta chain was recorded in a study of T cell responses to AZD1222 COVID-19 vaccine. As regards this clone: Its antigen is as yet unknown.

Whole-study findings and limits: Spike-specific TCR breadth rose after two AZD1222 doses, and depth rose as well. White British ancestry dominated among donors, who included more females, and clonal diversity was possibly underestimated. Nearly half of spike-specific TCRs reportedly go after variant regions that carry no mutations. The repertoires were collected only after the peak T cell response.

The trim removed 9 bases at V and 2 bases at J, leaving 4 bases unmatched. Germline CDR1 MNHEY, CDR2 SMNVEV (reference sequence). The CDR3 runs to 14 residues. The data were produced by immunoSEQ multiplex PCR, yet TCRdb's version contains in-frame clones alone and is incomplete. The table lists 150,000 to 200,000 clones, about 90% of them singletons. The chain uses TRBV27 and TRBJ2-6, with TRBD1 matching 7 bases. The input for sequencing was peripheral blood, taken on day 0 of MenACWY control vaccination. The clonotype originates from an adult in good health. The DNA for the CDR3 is TGTGCCAGTAAGCAGGGGGCTGGGGCCAACGTCCTGACTTTC. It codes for CASKQGAGANVLTF.